Included here is one T cell receptor (beta chain) sequence, with context. No antigen is known for it. The data were taken from a study of graft-versus-host responses after intestinal transplantation. Across the study: All recipients got anti-thymocyte globulin induction, then tacrolimus and steroids for 2 to 3 years.

The germline V gene encodes CDR1 KGHSH and CDR2 LQKENI. The CDR3 runs to 15 residues. V was shortened by 3 bases and J by 1 base, with 12 bases between the two germline ends. Here immunoSEQ multiplex PCR was the method, and the copy in TCRdb shows in-frame clones only, minus some. The sample contains 96,000 or so clones, 92% of which appear only once. The study's findings and limits: Those patients showing graft-donor T cell macrochimerism displayed high graft-versus-host to host-versus-graft clonal ratios in allografts.

This chain joins TRBV18 and TRBJ1-1; D remains ambiguous. This specimen consisted of unstimulated CD4+ T cells sorted from spleen or lymph node cells, obtained before intestinal transplant. This TCR came from a human donor who received an intestinal transplant. The CDR3 DNA is TGTGCCAGCTCACCCCAACAGCACCGGAACACTGAAGCTTTCTTT. This sequence encodes CASSPQQHRNTEAFF.